Listed below are T cell receptor beta chains from one sample, sequenced in a study of response to subunit inactivated influenza vaccine. TCRdb passed the RT-PCR reads through MiXCR, listing each CDR3 protein once. The sample carries about 800,000 distinct CDR3 sequences, less than 25% recorded once. Specimen: PBMCs from blood, collected 4 to 6 days after vaccination. These receptors originate from a man aged 50 to 59 who received an inactivated influenza vaccine. The CDR3 runs from the conserved cysteine through the conserved F or W.

TRBJ2-7 | 16 | TRBV20-1 | CSARGSYLSISYEQYF
TRBJ2-7 | 15 | TRBV5-1 | CASSLSGGDFREQYF
TRBJ2-3 | 15 | TRBV6-5 | CASSYLGGGLDTQYF
TRBJ2-3 | 14 | TRBV20-1 | CRTAGLAGDREGYF
TRBJ1-1 | 12 | TRBV6-2/TRBV6-3 | CASSPFGTEAFF
TRBJ2-1 | 14 | TRBV12-3/TRBV12-4 | CASSPLRSYNEQFF
TRBJ2-1 | 14 | TRBV24-1 | CATSVDSNYNEQFF
TRBJ1-1 | 13 | TRBV29-1 | CSGKQGALTEAFF
TRBJ2-7 | 12 | TRBV7-8 | CASSSDTYEQYF
TRBJ2-2 | 16 | TRBV9 | CASSVDMGYQTGELFF
TRBJ1-2 | 13 | TRBV15 | CATSRGARNGYTF